Listed below are T cell receptor beta chains from one sample, sequenced in a study of PD-1 blockade in classical Hodgkin lymphoma. This table comes from immunoSEQ multiplex PCR, and its TCRdb copy is limited to in-frame clones, with some not included. The sample has some 50,000 clones; about 75% are singletons. This material consisted of peripheral blood mononuclear cells (PBMCs), taken before the fourth cycle of nivolumab. The source is a human donor with classical Hodgkin lymphoma. Each CDR3 is given with its conserved first and last residue. The D gene is left open where the match is weak. Where a row states a size, it is once, few, many or the class of an expanded clone; other rows omit it.

>TRBV6-1|.|TRBJ1-5|.
CASRQPNQPQHF
TGTGCCAGCAGACAGCCCAATCAGCCCCAGCATTTT
>TRBV5-1|.|TRBJ1-4|.
CAGSLNPIGGVGEKLFF
TGCGCCGGCAGCTTGAACCCAATTGGAGGAGTGGGTGAAAAACTGTTTTTT
>TRBV6-1|.|TRBJ1-2|.
CASASGREYYGYTF
TGTGCCAGCGCGTCGGGGAGGGAGTACTATGGCTACACCTTC
>TRBV5-3|.|TRBJ2-1|TRBD1
CARSLVYYPGDRVDTEQFF
TGTGCCAGAAGCTTGGTATACTACCCGGGGGACAGGGTGGATACTGAGCAGTTCTTC
>TRBV7-2|.|TRBJ2-5|.
CASSRQQETQYF
TGTGCCAGCAGCCGACAGCAAGAGACCCAGTACTTC
>TRBV11-3|.|TRBJ2-1|.
CASSLVGDGTEDEQFF
TGTGCCAGCAGCTTAGTAGGCGACGGCACTGAGGATGAGCAGTTCTTC
>TRBV19|.|TRBJ2-7|.
CASSTAAEQYF
TGTGCCAGTAGCACAGCTGCCGAGCAGTACTTC
>TRBV10-3|.|TRBJ2-1|TRBD1
CAISEGGAQRGEQFF
TGTGCCATCAGTGAAGGGGGCGCACAGAGGGGTGAGCAGTTCTTC
>TRBV5-3|.|TRBJ2-7|.
CARSFPDSSYEQYF
TGTGCCAGAAGTTTTCCGGACAGCTCCTACGAGCAGTACTTC
>TRBV15|.|TRBJ2-1|TRBD2
CATSWGLAGPNEQFF
TGTGCCACCAGCTGGGGACTAGCGGGACCCAATGAGCAGTTCTTC
>TRBV9|.|TRBJ2-2|TRBD2
CASSTGLAGGLFF
TGTGCCAGCAGCACGGGACTAGCGGGAGGGCTGTTTTTT
>TRBV2|.|TRBJ1-4|TRBD1
CASSGTGGEGEKLFF
TGTGCCAGCAGCGGGACAGGGGGCGAGGGTGAAAAACTGTTTTTT
>TRBV6-5|once|TRBJ2-7|TRBD1
CASSYPGQVPYEQYF
TGTGCCAGCAGTTACCCGGGACAGGTTCCCTACGAGCAGTACTTC
>TRBV5-6|.|TRBJ2-3|.
CASSRTVLGSADTQYF
TGTGCCAGCAGCAGGACCGTGCTGGGCTCGGCAGATACGCAGTATTTT
>TRBV4-1|.|TRBJ1-1|.
CASSREPGPRSAFF
TGCGCCAGCAGCCGCGAGCCGGGGCCCCGGTCGGCTTTCTTT